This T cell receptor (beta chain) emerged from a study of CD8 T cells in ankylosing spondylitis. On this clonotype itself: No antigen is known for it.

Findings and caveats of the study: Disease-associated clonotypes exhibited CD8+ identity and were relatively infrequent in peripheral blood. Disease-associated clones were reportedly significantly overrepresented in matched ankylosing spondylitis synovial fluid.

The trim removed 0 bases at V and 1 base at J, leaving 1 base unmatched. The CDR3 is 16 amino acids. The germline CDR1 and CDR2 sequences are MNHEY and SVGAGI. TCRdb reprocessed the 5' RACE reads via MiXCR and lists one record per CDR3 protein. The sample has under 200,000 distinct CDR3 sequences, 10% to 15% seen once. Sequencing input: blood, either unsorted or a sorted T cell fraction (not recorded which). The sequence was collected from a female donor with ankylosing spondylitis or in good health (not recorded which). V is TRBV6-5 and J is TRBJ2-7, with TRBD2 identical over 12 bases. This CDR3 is CASSYSTSGSSYEQYF. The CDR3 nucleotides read TGTGCCAGCAGTTACTCGACTAGCGGGAGTTCCTACGAGCAGTACTTC.